This T cell receptor (beta chain) was obtained from a study of vaccination and CD4 T cells after COVID-19. Study information: The study collected post-vaccine samples a median 72 days after dose two, with a range of 14 to 241.

J lost 6 bases, V lost 4 bases, and 10 bases had no gene match. Germline assignment: CDR1 KGHSH and CDR2 LQKENI. The CDR3 is made up of 15 amino acids. Oncomine TCR Beta short-read sequencing was applied to DNA from cultured CD4+ T cells. TCRdb analysed the PCR reads with MiXCR anew, one entry per CDR3 protein. In the table there are approximately 13,000 distinct CDR3 sequences, 30% to 50% of which are singletons. A remark on this clonotype: The target antigen is unknown.

Noted treatment: 10-day PBMC culture with coronavirus spike peptide pools or control peptides (ViraFEST assay). ViraFEST used peptide pools to expand antigen-specific T cells before TCR sequencing. The source of this sequence is a human donor who had recovered from COVID-19. This chain connects TRBV18 to TRBJ2-7; the match to TRBD1 covers 9 bases. What was sequenced was CD4+ T cells from blood, cultured in vitro. This CDR3 is CASSLGMTGGGEQYF. The CDR3 coding sequence is TGTGCCAGCTCACTGGGGATGACAGGGGGAGGCGAGCAGTACTTC.